These 20 T cell receptor beta chains came from one sample sequenced in a study of beta chain features in type 1 diabetes (dated by TCRdb to 2017 to 2018). The library was prepared using the immunoSEQ multiplex PCR assay. All of the isolated RNA was reverse transcribed with the High Capacity cDNA Reverse Transcription Kit, so expressed TCRB transcripts were sequenced. In its TCRdb copy, this immuneACCESS table keeps in-frame sequences only and misses some clones. Where compared with another copy, unresolved V genes explain less than half of these, and the others have no known cause. The sample table lists hundreds of thousands of clones, around 15% of them with a count of one. The ten largest clones represent 0.03% to 0.04% of the sample. Overall results and qualifications from the work: A moderate but significant shortening of TCRB CDR3 length was observed in type 1 diabetes patients in all four CD4+ subsets.

No antigens are known for them. Sequencing was performed on naive CD4+ T cells from blood. The cell subset or site label, read with the paper, signifies: true naive CD4+ T cells. The source of these receptors is a man between 18 and 35 years old with type 1 diabetes.

This clone was found a few times. This rearrangement joins TRBV6-4 to TRBJ1-2; D may be TRBD1 (5 bases). The CDR3 is made up of 13 amino acids. The V end was cut by 3 bases, the J end by 4 bases, with 9 bases between. CDR1 and CDR2 from the germline V gene are MRHNA and SNTAGT. This chain's CDR3 is CASSEGPGYGYTF. The DNA of the CDR3 is TGTGCCAGCAGTGAGGGACCCGGCTATGGCTACACCTTC.

The V call is TRBV5-1, the J call TRBJ2-5; a possible D gene is TRBD2 (5 bases). V lost 3 bases and J 5 bases, leaving 14 bases between the germline ends. Germline V gene data show CDR1 as SGHRS and CDR2 as YFSETQ. This CDR3 spans 14 amino acids. This CDR3 is CASSWSSGGETQYF. As DNA, the CDR3 is TGCGCCAGCAGCTGGTCCTCGGGCGGGGAGACCCAGTACTTC.

The V and J genes are TRBV7-2 and TRBJ1-1; no firm D call. The CDR3 contains 14 residues. V was cut by 1 base and J by 6 bases, with 12 bases left in between. CDR1 is SGHTA, CDR2 FQGNSA, per germline. The CDR3: CASSLGWSAAEAFF. The CDR3 DNA is TGTGCCAGCAGCTTAGGGTGGTCGGCGGCTGAAGCTTTCTTT.

The chain couples TRBV14 to TRBJ1-1, with D perhaps TRBD1 (5 bases). Trimming removed 2 bases from V and 0 bases from J, with 10 bases in between. Germline V gene lookup returns CDR1 SGHDN and CDR2 FVKESK. CDR3 size: 15 residues. The CDR3 coding sequence is TGTGCCAGCAGCCAACAGACAGTGATGAACACTGAAGCTTTCTTT. Translation: CASSQQTVMNTEAFF.

The rearrangement joins TRBV5-1 to TRBJ2-5, with 8 bases aligning to TRBD2. CDR3 length: 13 amino acids. Trimming took 6 bases from V and 2 from J; bases not matched to a gene: 3. From germline, CDR1 is SGHRS and CDR2 YFSETQ. The CDR3 bases are TGCGCCAGCACGGGACTAGTACAAGAGACCCAGTACTTC. It translates to CASTGLVQETQYF. Full variable domain (missing parts from reference TRBV5-1 and TRBJ2-5): KAGVTQTPRYLIKTRGQQVTLSCSPISGHRSVSWYQQTPGQGLQFLFEYFSETQRNKGNFPGRFSGRQFSNSRSEMNVSTLELGDSALYLCASTGLVQETQYFGPGTRLLVL.

V and J are TRBV7-2 and TRBJ2-5; a weak D match, TRBD1 (6 bases). This CDR3 spans 16 amino acids. The ends were cut back, 3 bases at V and 2 bases at J, with 16 bases in the middle. From germline, CDR1 is SGHTA and CDR2 FQGNSA. The CDR3 protein is CASSLQEGGSQETQYF. In DNA, the CDR3 is TGTGCCAGCAGCTTGCAAGAAGGGGGAAGTCAAGAGACCCAGTACTTC. The complete variable domain, with remaining parts taken from reference TRBV7-2 and TRBJ2-5, reads GAGVSQSPSNKVTEKGKDVELRCDPISGHTALYWYRQSLGQGLEFLIYFQGNSAPDKSGLPSDRFSAERTGGSVSTLTIQRTQQEDSAVYLCASSLQEGGSQETQYFGPGTRLLVL.

There are a few counts of this clone. V gene TRBV30 combines with J gene TRBJ2-7, with a possible D match to TRBD1 (6 bases). Trimming shortened V by 5 bases and J by 2 bases, and 13 bases separated the two germline ends. The CDR3 consists of 13 residues. Germline V gene data show CDR1 as GTSNPN and CDR2 as SVGIG (reference sequence). The chain's CDR3 is CAWGQRVTYEQYF. CDR3 sequence (DNA): TGTGCCTGGGGACAGAGGGTCACCTACGAGCAGTACTTC.

This clone was counted only a few times. For the CDR3, the DNA is TGTGCCACCAGCAGAGTACAGGTCAACACTGAAGCTTTCTTT. It translates to CATSRVQVNTEAFF. The rearrangement joins TRBV15 to TRBJ1-1, with D maybe TRBD1 (5 bases). Trimming removed 1 base at V and 2 bases at J, with 8 bases between. The CDR3 loop spans 14 amino acids. Germline CDR1 LNHNV, CDR2 YYDKDF (reference sequence).

There are a few counts of this clone. The chain carries TRBV5-1 and TRBJ1-4; D is ambiguous. Between the trimmed V and J ends, which lost 4 bases and 5 bases, there was a span of 18 bases. The germline CDR1 and CDR2 sequences are SGHRS and YFSETQ. The CDR3 loop spans 16 amino acids. The CDR3 here is CASSVSTGKENEKLFF. In nucleotides, the CDR3 is TGCGCCAGCAGCGTGTCAACGGGGAAGGAGAATGAAAAACTGTTTTTT. The whole variable domain, filled in from reference TRBV5-1 and TRBJ1-4, reads KAGVTQTPRYLIKTRGQQVTLSCSPISGHRSVSWYQQTPGQGLQFLFEYFSETQRNKGNFPGRFSGRQFSNSRSEMNVSTLELGDSALYLCASSVSTGKENEKLFFGSGTQLSVL.

This clone was recorded once. The rearrangement links TRBV28 to TRBJ1-1; D remains ambiguous. The CDR3 covers 14 residues. Germline loops: CDR1 MDHEN, CDR2 SYDVKM. V gave up 3 bases and J gave up 6 bases, with 14 bases separating them. The CDR3 reads CASSLWQQSPEAFF. As DNA, the CDR3 is TGTGCCAGCAGTTTGTGGCAGCAGAGCCCTGAAGCTTTCTTT. Supplemented by reference TRBV28 and TRBJ1-1, the full variable domain reads DVKVTQSSRYLVKRTGEKVFLECVQDMDHENMFWYRQDPGLGLRLIYFSYDVKMKEKGDIPEGYSVSREKKERFSLILESASTNQTSMYLCASSLWQQSPEAFFGQGTRLTVV.

This chain uses TRBV5-1 with TRBJ1-1; D gene uncertain. CDR3 length: 13 amino acids. Per germline, CDR1 SGHRS and CDR2 YFSETQ. Trimming cost V 3 bases and J 5 bases, with 11 bases left between them. The CDR3 loop reads CASSYIVGTEAFF. The CDR3 DNA is TGCGCCAGCAGCTACATCGTCGGGACTGAAGCTTTCTTT.

This clone has only a few counts. The gene calls are TRBV2 and TRBJ1-1; D not resolved. The CDR3 runs to 11 residues. Germline assignment: CDR1 SNHLY and CDR2 FYNNEI. The V end was cut by 5 bases, the J end by 3 bases, with 4 bases between. CDR3 region: CASSLDTEAFF. In DNA, the CDR3 is TGTGCCAGCAGTCTGGACACTGAAGCTTTCTTT.

Only a few counts were recorded for this clone. The chain employs TRBV27 and TRBJ2-1; D gene uncertain. This CDR3 has 13 amino acids. The V end lost 5 bases, the J end lost 8 bases, and 13 bases lay between the germline ends. CDR1 is MNHEY and CDR2 is SMNVEV in the germline V gene (reference sequence). This chain's CDR3 is CASSPWYGDEQFF. For the CDR3, the DNA is TGTGCCAGCAGTCCATGGTATGGGGATGAGCAGTTCTTC.

With regard to this clone: Other DNA sequences from this sample encode an identical CDR3 as well. The V gene is TRBV28, the J gene TRBJ2-2; 9 bases agree with TRBD1. The CDR3 contains 15 residues. With V trimmed by 2 bases and J by 6 bases, 4 bases remained unmatched. Germline CDR1 reads MDHEN; CDR2 reads SYDVKM. The CDR3 reads CASSLPGTGSGELFF. CDR3 DNA: TGTGCCAGCAGTTTACCCGGGACAGGGTCCGGGGAGCTGTTTTTT.

There are a few counts of this clone. The chain couples TRBV28 to TRBJ1-6, with TRBD1 as a possible D gene (5 bases). The CDR3 is 11 amino acids. V was cut by 3 bases and J by 14 bases, with 8 bases left in between. Germline values: CDR1 MDHEN, CDR2 SYDVKM. The CDR3 protein is CASSFQGSLHF. The CDR3 coding sequence is TGTGCCAGCAGTTTCCAGGGTTCCCTCCACTTT. The full variable domain, rest sourced from reference TRBV28 and TRBJ1-6, is DVKVTQSSRYLVKRTGEKVFLECVQDMDHENMFWYRQDPGLGLRLIYFSYDVKMKEKGDIPEGYSVSREKKERFSLILESASTNQTSMYLCASSFQGSLHFGNGTRLTVT.

This chain joins TRBV28 and TRBJ2-1; possibly TRBD2 for D (7 bases). There are 15 residues in the CDR3. Trimming shortened V by 8 bases and J by 3 bases, and 17 bases separated the two germline ends. CDR1 MDHEN and CDR2 SYDVKM come from the germline V gene. DNA for the CDR3: TGTGCCAGCTGCGTGCTCGGGGGGCGCTACAATGAGCAGTTCTTC. Translation: CASCVLGGRYNEQFF.

The rearrangement links TRBV11-2 to TRBJ2-1, with no clear D. The length of the CDR3 is 13 residues. The V gene lost 3 bases and the J gene lost 5 bases, with 8 bases spanning the gap. Germline V lookup: CDR1 SGHAT, CDR2 FQNNGV. For the CDR3, the DNA is TGTGCCAGCAGCTTGTCTGGCAACAATGAGCAGTTCTTC. Encoded protein: CASSLSGNNEQFF.

The chain links TRBV7-6 to TRBJ1-4, with 9 positions matching TRBD1. V lost 5 bases to trimming and J lost 3 bases; unmatched junction nucleotides: 4. The CDR3 spans 15 residues. CDR1 is SGHVS and CDR2 is FNYEAQ in the germline V gene. The CDR3 is CASSAYRGPNEKLFF. The DNA for the CDR3 is TGTGCCAGCAGCGCCTACAGGGGGCCTAATGAAAAACTGTTTTTT.

This clone was seen a handful of times. The chain combines TRBV30 with TRBJ1-1; D uncertain. In germline, CDR1 is GTSNPN, CDR2 SVGIG (reference sequence). V gave up 3 bases and J gave up 8 bases, with 13 bases separating them. This CDR3 contains 12 residues. This CDR3 is CAWRRVESEAFF. CDR3 DNA: TGTGCCTGGAGGAGGGTGGAGTCCGAAGCTTTCTTT. The variable domain in full, with the rest retrieved from reference TRBV30 and TRBJ1-1, is SQTIHQWPATLVQPVGSPLSLECTVEGTSNPNLYWYRQAAGRGLQLLFYSVGIGQISSEVPQNLSASRPQDRQFILSSKKLLLSDSGFYLCAWRRVESEAFFGQGTRLTVV.

The rearrangement joins TRBV30 to TRBJ1-2; a possible D gene is TRBD1 (6 bases). Trimming removed 5 bases from V and 5 bases from J, with 18 bases in between. The germline V gene encodes CDR1 GTSNPN and CDR2 SVGIG (reference sequence). The CDR3 is 14 residues long. In DNA form, the CDR3 reads TGTGCCTGGCTTGGGGCTCAACAGGGATATGGCTACACCTTC. Translating gives CAWLGAQQGYGYTF.